These 27 T cell receptor beta chains came from one sample sequenced in a study of blood T cell repertoires in COVID-19. Profiled with immunoSEQ multiplex PCR; TCRdb holds only in-frame clones, not every one. The sample gives over 70,000 clones, approximately 86% of which show up once; roughly a sixth is in the top ten. The specimen was peripheral blood. The origin of the receptors is a human donor in a cohort sampled during active COVID-19.

V gene TRBV5-1 combines with J gene TRBJ1-6; 10 nucleotides match TRBD1. Trimming removed 4 bases from V and 8 bases from J; junction bases left unmatched: 6. This CDR3 spans 15 amino acids. CDR1 is SGHRS, CDR2 YFSETQ, per germline. In DNA form, the CDR3 reads TGCGCCAGCAGCCCGACAGGGGGCAGAGATTCACCCCTCCACTTT. It encodes CASSPTGGRDSPLHF.

V gene TRBV15 combines with J gene TRBJ2-7, with unresolved D. The CDR3 spans 13 residues. The germline V and J ends were trimmed by 6 bases and 4 bases, with 13 bases remaining between them. Germline CDR1 reads LNHNV; CDR2 reads YYDKDF (reference sequence). Here the CDR3 reads CATRVSPGYEQYF. The DNA for the CDR3 is TGTGCCACCAGAGTAAGCCCAGGTTACGAGCAGTACTTC.

The genes are TRBV11-2 and TRBJ2-5, with TRBD2 matching over 14 bases. The CDR3 contains 17 residues. Trimming cost V 4 bases and J 5 bases; bases outside gene matches: 9. The germline CDR1 and CDR2 sequences are SGHAT and FQNNGV. This CDR3 is CASSSPGLAGVLETQYF. In nucleotides, the CDR3 is TGTGCCAGCAGCTCACCGGGACTAGCGGGAGTTCTCGAGACCCAGTACTTC. The complete variable domain, with remaining parts taken from reference TRBV11-2 and TRBJ2-5, reads EAGVAQSPRYKIIEKRQSVAFWCNPISGHATLYWYQQILGQGPKLLIQFQNNGVVDDSQLPKDRFSAERLKGVDSTLKIQPAKLEDSAVYLCASSSPGLAGVLETQYFGPGTRLLVL.

The chain uses TRBV5-1 and TRBJ1-1; tentatively, D is TRBD1 (6 bases). The V end was cut by 4 bases, the J end by 10 bases, with 17 bases between. The germline CDR1 and CDR2 sequences are SGHRS and YFSETQ. The CDR3 loop spans 13 amino acids. The CDR3 coding sequence is TGCGCCAGCAGCGCGGGCAGGGGTCCCAGAGCTTTCTTT. The encoded protein is CASSAGRGPRAFF.

The V call is TRBV27, the J call TRBJ2-1; TRBD2 agrees at 11 bases. The V and J ends lost 9 bases and 7 bases, in that order; junction bases with no gene match: 8. Germline CDR1 and CDR2: MNHEY and SMNVEV (reference sequence). The CDR3 runs 14 residues. The chain's CDR3 is CARIRASGGNEQFF. For the CDR3, the DNA is TGTGCCAGGATACGGGCTAGCGGGGGGAATGAGCAGTTCTTC.

V gene TRBV5-8 combines with J gene TRBJ1-5; TRBD1 might be the D (5 bases). The CDR3 loop spans 16 amino acids. The germline gives CDR1 SGHTS, CDR2 YDEGEE. V was trimmed by 3 bases and J by 3 bases, leaving 16 bases between them. The CDR3 DNA is TGTGCCAGCAGCTCAGATGGGGGAGGACTCAATCAGCCCCAGCATTTT. Its translation is CASSSDGGGLNQPQHF.

V usage is TRBV19 and J usage is TRBJ2-1; D is perhaps TRBD1 (5 bases). The length of the CDR3 is 13 residues. Trimming removed 3 bases from V and 9 bases from J, with 12 bases in between. The germline V gene has CDR1 LNHDA and CDR2 SQIVND (reference sequence). The DNA for the CDR3 is TGTGCCAGTAGTATCCAGGGTCTGGGTGAGCAGTTCTTC. Translation: CASSIQGLGEQFF.

The chain links TRBV7-3 to TRBJ1-2, with 8 bases matching TRBD1. In germline, CDR1 is SGHTA, CDR2 FQGTGA. This CDR3 contains 13 residues. V trimming: 5 bases; J trimming: 7 bases; junction bases outside the gene matches: 6. CDR3 bases: TGTGCCAGCAGCCCCGACAGGGGAGGTGGCTACACCTTC. Translation: CASSPDRGGGYTF.

This chain links TRBV5-1 with TRBJ2-5; tentatively, D is TRBD2 (5 bases). The length of the CDR3 is 13 residues. With 5 bases removed from V and 5 bases from J, the gap between germline ends came to 13 bases. The germline CDR1 and CDR2 sequences are SGHRS and YFSETQ. CDR3 protein: CASSSFSGETQYF. As DNA, the CDR3 is TGCGCCAGCAGTTCATTCAGCGGCGAGACCCAGTACTTC.

The chain links TRBV5-4 to TRBJ2-3, with D unclear. The germline V and J ends were trimmed by 4 bases and 2 bases, with 5 bases remaining between them. This CDR3 has 12 amino acids. Looked up from germline, CDR1 is SGHNT and CDR2 is YYREEE (reference sequence). CDR3 sequence: CASSLNTDTQYF. CDR3 coding DNA: TGTGCCAGCAGCCTTAACACAGATACGCAGTATTTT.

The V gene is TRBV2, the J gene TRBJ1-5, with D possibly matching TRBD1 (5 bases). The length of the CDR3 is 16 residues. Between the trimmed V and J ends, which lost 6 bases and 0 bases, there was a span of 15 bases. The V gene's germline CDR1 is SNHLY and CDR2 FYNNEI. DNA of the CDR3: TGTGCCAGCAGCGCGGCACAGGTGTATAGCAATCAGCCCCAGCATTTT. The encoded protein is CASSAAQVYSNQPQHF.

This clone was seen only a few times. The rearrangement uses TRBV27 and TRBJ2-1, with 9 bases fitting TRBD2. The CDR3 totals 16 residues. CDR1 is MNHEY and CDR2 is SMNVEV in the germline V gene (reference sequence). Trimming at V came to 0 bases and at J to 4 bases, leaving 4 bases not matched to a gene. The CDR3, as DNA: TGTGCCAGCAGTTTATCGGGCCTAGCGGGGTACAATGAGCAGTTCTTC. Translated, it gives CASSLSGLAGYNEQFF.

The table lists this clone with a few counts. This chain connects TRBV11-3 to TRBJ2-7; a weak D match, TRBD1 (5 bases). This CDR3 has 13 amino acids. V lost 5 bases, J lost 0 bases, and 8 bases lay in between. The V gene's germline CDR1 is SGHNT and CDR2 YENEEA. The CDR3 sequence is CASSTDSSYEQYF. As DNA, the CDR3 is TGTGCCAGCAGCACAGACAGCTCCTACGAGCAGTACTTC.

The gene calls are TRBV6-6 and TRBJ1-5; D might be TRBD1 (5 bases). Trimming shortened V by 5 bases and J by 6 bases, and 20 bases separated the two germline ends. The CDR3 contains 16 residues. CDR1 and CDR2 from the germline V gene are MNHNY and SVGAGI (reference sequence). The CDR3 loop reads CASSTWGKGAVQPQHF. As DNA, the CDR3 is TGTGCCAGCAGTACATGGGGAAAAGGGGCCGTTCAGCCCCAGCATTTT.

This rearrangement joins TRBV6-5 to TRBJ2-7, with TRBD2 as a possible D gene (5 bases). This CDR3 is built from 15 residues. Trimming stripped 7 bases from V and 0 bases from J, with 16 bases between. The germline CDR1 and CDR2 sequences are MNHEY and SVGAGI. This CDR3 is CASTPGSRSSYEQYF. CDR3 DNA sequence: TGTGCCAGCACTCCGGGATCCCGAAGCTCCTACGAGCAGTACTTC.

This chain links TRBV19 with TRBJ2-7; D may be TRBD1 (6 bases). Germline V lookup: CDR1 LNHDA, CDR2 SQIVND (reference sequence). With 4 bases removed from V and 9 bases from J, the gap between germline ends came to 28 bases. The CDR3 runs to 17 residues. This CDR3 is CASSTHGALKGTTGQYF. As DNA, the CDR3 is TGTGCCAGTAGTACCCATGGGGCCCTCAAGGGGACAACCGGGCAGTACTTC.

The chain links TRBV5-4 to TRBJ2-7, with 9 bases matching TRBD1. After removal of 5 bases from V and 2 bases from J, the junction contained 8 bases not matched to a gene. The CDR3 length is 15 residues. Germline CDR1 is SGHNT and CDR2 is YYREEE (reference sequence). The CDR3 region is CASRTGTGNTYEQYF. The CDR3 DNA follows: TGTGCCAGCAGGACCGGGACAGGGAACACCTACGAGCAGTACTTC.

This clone is a singleton in its sample. The CDR3 reads CASSPRSTLNTQYF. The CDR3 DNA follows: TGTGCCAGCAGCCCCCGGTCCACGCTGAATACGCAGTATTTT. The rearrangement joins TRBV11-2 to TRBJ2-3; D is undetermined. V lost 5 bases to trimming and J lost 7 bases, with 16 bases between them. The germline CDR1 and CDR2 sequences are SGHAT and FQNNGV. This CDR3 is built from 14 residues.

This chain links TRBV29-1 with TRBJ1-1, with TRBD1 identical over 8 bases. Germline V gene lookup returns CDR1 SQVTM and CDR2 ANQGSEA. J gave up 1 base and V 4 bases, and 2 bases lay outside the gene matches. The CDR3 extends over 13 amino acids. CDR3 nucleotide sequence: TGCAGCGTTGGGGACAGGTCGAACACTGAAGCTTTCTTT. The encoded protein is CSVGDRSNTEAFF. Based on the CDR3 plus reference TRBV29-1 and TRBJ1-1, the full variable domain is SAVISQKPSRDICQRGTSLTIQCQVDSQVTMMFWYRQQPGQSLTLIATANQGSEATYESGFVIDKFPISRPNLTFSTLTVSNMSPEDSSIYLCSVGDRSNTEAFFGQGTRLTVV.

This chain joins TRBV5-5 and TRBJ1-1, with a possible D match to TRBD1 (5 bases). Looked up from germline, CDR1 is SGHKS and CDR2 is YYEKEE (reference sequence). The V end was cut by 0 bases, the J end by 4 bases, with 10 bases between. The CDR3 runs to 14 residues. CDR3 DNA: TGTGCCAGCAGCTTGGAAGGGGTTCGCACTGAAGCTTTCTTT. As protein: CASSLEGVRTEAFF. Complete variable domain (other parts from reference TRBV5-5 and TRBJ1-1): DAGVTQSPTHLIKTRGQQVTLRCSPISGHKSVSWYQQVLGQGPQFIFQYYEKEERGRGNFPDRFSARQFPNYSSELNVNALLLGDSALYLCASSLEGVRTEAFFGQGTRLTVV.

This chain joins TRBV7-2 and TRBJ1-1; D not certain. This CDR3 spans 15 amino acids. Germline CDR1 reads SGHTA; CDR2 reads FQGNSA. V dropped 3 bases and J dropped 6 bases, with 17 bases sitting between them. DNA for the CDR3: TGTGCCAGCAGCTTGGAGAACGGGTTCCTCCCTGAAGCTTTCTTT. It encodes CASSLENGFLPEAFF.

The J gene is TRBJ2-7, the V gene TRBV2; 7 bases line up with TRBD2. The CDR3 spans 15 residues. Germline V gene lookup returns CDR1 SNHLY and CDR2 FYNNEI. Unmatched junction bases numbered 11, after V lost 4 bases and J lost 5 bases. CDR3 region: CASSGSSGKDHEQYF. In DNA, the CDR3 is TGTGCCAGCAGTGGATCCAGCGGGAAAGACCACGAGCAGTACTTC.

The V call is TRBV6-5, the J call TRBJ2-1; no clear D gene. The length of the CDR3 is 12 residues. From germline, CDR1 is MNHEY and CDR2 SVGAGI. Trimming shortened V by 6 bases and J by 4 bases, and 7 bases separated the two germline ends. As DNA, the CDR3 is TGTGCCAGCAGCCCCAATTACAATGAGCAGTTCTTC. Translating gives CASSPNYNEQFF.

This chain links TRBV7-2 with TRBJ2-1; 7 bases match TRBD2. The germline CDR1 and CDR2 sequences are SGHTA and FQGNSA. The CDR3 covers 14 residues. Germline trimming cut 2 bases from V and 4 bases from J; bases unmatched to any gene: 2. Written as DNA, the CDR3 is TGTGCCAGCAGCTTACGGCGGGAGTACAATGAGCAGTTCTTC. It codes for CASSLRREYNEQFF.

The CDR3 spells CASSAGLTDTQYF. In nucleotides, the CDR3 is TGTGCCAGCAGCGCAGGACTCACAGATACGCAGTATTTT. This rearrangement joins TRBV9 to TRBJ2-3; tentative D call: TRBD2 (5 bases). Trimming removed 3 bases at V and 2 bases at J, with 7 bases between. CDR1 and CDR2 from the germline V gene are SGDLS and YYNGEE. This CDR3 is built from 13 residues.

The chain links TRBV18 to TRBJ2-6; a possible D gene is TRBD1 (5 bases). CDR3 length equals 15 residues. V was shortened by 4 bases and J by 4 bases, with 11 bases between the two germline ends. Germline V gives CDR1 KGHSH, CDR2 LQKENI. The CDR3 DNA reads as TGTGCCAGCTCACTACAGGCACCCGGGGCCAACGTCCTGACTTTC. It codes for CASSLQAPGANVLTF. The variable domain in full, with the rest retrieved from reference TRBV18 and TRBJ2-6, is NAGVMQNPRHLVRRRGQEARLRCSPMKGHSHVYWYRQLPEEGLKFMVYLQKENIIDESGMPKERFSAEFPKEGPSILRIQQVVRGDSAAYFCASSLQAPGANVLTFGAGSRLTVL.

The V gene is TRBV5-4, the J gene TRBJ1-1; 8 nucleotides agree with TRBD1. V was pared by 4 bases and J by 3 bases, with 14 bases of the junction left unmatched. This CDR3 spans 17 amino acids. Looked up from germline, CDR1 is SGHNT and CDR2 is YYREEE (reference sequence). The CDR3 DNA reads TGTGCCAGCAGCCCAGGGACAGGCACTAATTCTCACACTGAAGCTTTCTTT. It codes for CASSPGTGTNSHTEAFF.